The T cell receptor beta chain described here comes from a study of Ad26.COV2.S vaccination and SARS-CoV-2 variants. Sequencing used immunoSEQ multiplex PCR; TCRdb keeps in-frame clones, though not all of them. This table holds roughly 240,000 clones, approximately 90% found once. Treatment specified: 15 to 20 received Ad26.COV2.S at low or high dose, single or two shots; five or six received placebo; per-sample allocation not given. Day 63 after the first vaccine or placebo injection was the time point for sampling. Germline V gives CDR1 SGHRS, CDR2 YFSETQ. The V gene end was trimmed by 0 bases and the J gene end by 6 bases; junction bases not matched to a gene: 5. The CDR3 loop spans 15 amino acids.

The receptor comes from a person between 18 and 60 years old who received the Ad26.COV2.S COVID-19 vaccine or a placebo. The starting material was peripheral blood, obtained in a trial of Ad26.COV2.S vaccine versus placebo. V is TRBV5-1 and J is TRBJ1-2; 10 positions match TRBD1. CDR3 in amino acids: CASSLAGTGADGYTF. CDR3 bases: TGCGCCAGCAGCTTGGCGGGGACAGGGGCGGATGGCTACACCTTC.